The source of this T cell receptor beta chain is a study of blood T cell repertoires in COVID-19. Method: immunoSEQ multiplex PCR; TCRdb's copy keeps in-frame clones and lacks some. This repertoire shows 80,000 to 95,000 clones, less than 85% found once; its top ten account for 38%. Germline CDR1 LNHNV, CDR2 YYDKDF (reference sequence). Trimming took 8 bases from V and 7 from J; bases not matched to a gene: 3. This CDR3 is built from 12 residues. This receptor was taken from a man aged 80 or over with acute or convalescent COVID-19. The sequencing input was peripheral blood. The chain is built from TRBV15 and TRBJ1-4; 8 bases align to TRBD1. The CDR3 DNA reads as TGTGCCACCCACGGGACAGGTGAAAAACTGTTTTTT. Translation: CATHGTGEKLFF.